This T cell receptor (beta chain) was found in a study of shared clonotypes between healthy human individuals. Study information: The cohort had two women and a few men, ages 18 to 49. Regarding the study as a whole: Larger richness was generally estimated for naive than memory subsets.

With regard to this clone: The target antigen is unknown. Other nucleotide sequences from this sample produce the same CDR3.

Germline V CDR1 and CDR2: SGHRS, YFSETQ. This CDR3 is built from 14 residues. Trimming at V came to 4 bases and at J to 7 bases, leaving 7 bases not matched to a gene. Both subsets, CD45RA+ naive and CD45RA-negative memory, were split from the CD4+ cells. Data came from immunoSEQ multiplex PCR; TCRdb stores just in-frame clones and leaves some out. This table has millions of clones, about 92% appearing once. The chain couples TRBV5-1 to TRBJ2-1; 8 bases are a match to TRBD1. This clonotype was obtained from a young man in good health. The sequencing sample was made of naive CD4+ T cells sorted from blood. The subset is: CD45RA+ positively selected. This CDR3 is CASSPGQGGNEQFF. The CDR3, as DNA: TGCGCCAGCAGCCCAGGACAGGGTGGGAATGAGCAGTTCTTC.